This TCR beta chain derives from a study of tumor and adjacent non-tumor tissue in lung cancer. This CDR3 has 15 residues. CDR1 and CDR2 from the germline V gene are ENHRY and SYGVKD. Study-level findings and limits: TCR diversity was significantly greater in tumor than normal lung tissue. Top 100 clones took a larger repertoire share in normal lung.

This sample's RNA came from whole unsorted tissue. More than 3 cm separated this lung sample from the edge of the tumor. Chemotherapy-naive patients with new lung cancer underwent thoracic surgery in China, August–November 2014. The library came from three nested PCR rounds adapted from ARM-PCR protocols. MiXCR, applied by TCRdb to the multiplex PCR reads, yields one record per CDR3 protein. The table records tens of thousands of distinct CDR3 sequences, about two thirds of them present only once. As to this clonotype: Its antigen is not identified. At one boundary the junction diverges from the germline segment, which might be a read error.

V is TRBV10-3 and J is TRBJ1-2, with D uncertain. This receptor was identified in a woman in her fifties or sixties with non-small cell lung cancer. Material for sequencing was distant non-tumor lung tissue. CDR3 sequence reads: CAISRGGEGSYGCTF. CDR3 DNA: TGTGCCATCAGCCGTGGCGGGGAAGGCAGCTATGGCTGCACCTTC.